The rows below give T cell receptor beta chains drawn from one sample of a study of radiotherapy plus CTLA-4 blockade in lung cancer. Sequenced by immunoSEQ multiplex PCR; TCRdb stores in-frame clones only, minus some. There are 55,000 to 65,000 clones in the sample; less than 85% occur only once, and 2.9% lies in the top ten. The sample consisted of peripheral blood, taken from a patient treated with radiotherapy plus ipilimumab. The receptors derive from a human donor with non-small cell lung cancer who had a complete response to radiotherapy plus ipilimumab. Each CDR3 is given with its conserved first and last residue. Fields, in order: clone size, V gene, J gene, D gene, CDR3 protein, CDR3 DNA. A D gene is named only where the DNA matches it firmly. Size is omitted from some rows. Given values are once, few, many or a class for expanded clones.

abundance: NA
v_gene: TRBV19
j_gene: TRBJ2-1
d_gene: TRBD1
CDR3aa: CASSSGTGLGDEQFF
CDR3nt: TGTGCCAGTAGCTCCGGGACAGGGTTAGGCGATGAGCAGTTCTTC

abundance: few
v_gene: TRBV18
j_gene: TRBJ2-7
d_gene: TRBD2
CDR3aa: CASSPGAPSGRQGEQYF
CDR3nt: TGTGCCAGCTCACCCGGGGCGCCTAGCGGGAGGCAGGGGGAGCAGTACTTC

abundance: NA
v_gene: TRBV6-5
j_gene: TRBJ2-2
d_gene: NA
CDR3aa: CASSYYRANTGELFF
CDR3nt: TGTGCCAGCAGTTACTACAGGGCGAACACCGGGGAGCTGTTTTTT

abundance: once
v_gene: TRBV29-1
j_gene: TRBJ1-5
d_gene: NA
CDR3aa: CSAPVAGSNQPQHF
CDR3nt: TGCAGCGCCCCCGTGGCAGGTAGCAATCAGCCCCAGCATTTT

abundance: NA
v_gene: TRBV19
j_gene: TRBJ1-3
d_gene: NA
CDR3aa: CASSPWASSGNTIYF
CDR3nt: TGTGCCAGTAGTCCCTGGGCAAGCTCTGGAAACACCATATATTTT

abundance: NA
v_gene: TRBV5-1
j_gene: TRBJ2-7
d_gene: TRBD1
CDR3aa: CASSLGTDYEQYF
CDR3nt: TGCGCCAGCAGCTTAGGGACAGACTACGAGCAGTACTTC

abundance: NA
v_gene: TRBV6-1
j_gene: TRBJ2-7
d_gene: TRBD2
CDR3aa: CASSWTRGEQYF
CDR3nt: TGTGCCAGCAGCTGGACTAGGGGCGAGCAGTACTTC

abundance: NA
v_gene: TRBV2
j_gene: TRBJ2-1
d_gene: TRBD1
CDR3aa: CASSSDRGSYNEQFF
CDR3nt: TGTGCCAGCAGTTCTGACAGGGGTTCCTACAATGAGCAGTTCTTC

abundance: NA
v_gene: TRBV5-4
j_gene: TRBJ1-5
d_gene: NA
CDR3aa: CASSFGSNQPQHF
CDR3nt: TGTGCCAGCAGCTTCGGGTCAAATCAGCCCCAGCATTTT

abundance: once
v_gene: TRBV28
j_gene: TRBJ1-1
d_gene: TRBD1
CDR3aa: CASSVTGVLNLMNTEAFF
CDR3nt: TGTGCCAGCAGCGTGACAGGGGTCCTGAACCTTATGAACACTGAAGCTTTCTTT

abundance: NA
v_gene: TRBV7-2
j_gene: TRBJ2-7
d_gene: NA
CDR3aa: CASSLQFYEQYF
CDR3nt: TGTGCCAGCAGCTTGCAGTTCTACGAGCAGTACTTC

abundance: NA
v_gene: TRBV28
j_gene: TRBJ1-2
d_gene: NA
CDR3aa: CASSLHGTGNYGYTF
CDR3nt: TGTGCCAGCAGTTTACACGGAACAGGGAACTATGGCTACACCTTC

abundance: NA
v_gene: TRBV5-1
j_gene: TRBJ1-2
d_gene: NA
CDR3aa: CASSRTAGYGYTF
CDR3nt: TGCGCCAGCAGCCGTACGGCAGGGTATGGCTACACCTTC

abundance: NA
v_gene: TRBV6-4
j_gene: TRBJ1-4
d_gene: NA
CDR3aa: CASSDVVGESDEKLFF
CDR3nt: TGTGCCAGCAGTGACGTCGTAGGGGAAAGCGATGAAAAACTGTTTTTT

abundance: few
v_gene: TRBV9
j_gene: TRBJ1-2
d_gene: NA
CDR3aa: CASSVADNWAQGGYTF
CDR3nt: TGTGCCAGCAGCGTAGCGGACAATTGGGCCCAGGGGGGCTACACCTTC

abundance: NA
v_gene: TRBV4-1
j_gene: TRBJ2-7
d_gene: TRBD1
CDR3aa: CASSPPDRTYEQYF
CDR3nt: TGCGCCAGCAGCCCCCCGGACAGGACTTACGAGCAGTACTTC

abundance: NA
v_gene: TRBV5-5
j_gene: TRBJ2-7
d_gene: TRBD1
CDR3aa: CASSIGQGVSYEQYF
CDR3nt: TGTGCCAGCAGCATTGGACAGGGGGTATCCTACGAGCAGTACTTC

abundance: NA
v_gene: TRBV5-5
j_gene: TRBJ2-7
d_gene: NA
CDR3aa: CASSGRTYEQYF
CDR3nt: TGTGCCAGCAGCGGGAGGACCTACGAGCAGTACTTC

abundance: NA
v_gene: TRBV18
j_gene: TRBJ1-2
d_gene: NA
CDR3aa: CASSRPQEKGYTF
CDR3nt: TGTGCCAGCTCACGACCACAAGAAAAGGGCTACACCTTC

abundance: NA
v_gene: TRBV2
j_gene: TRBJ2-1
d_gene: NA
CDR3aa: CASSPDSLTYNEQFF
CDR3nt: TGTGCCAGCAGCCCGGACAGTCTGACCTACAATGAGCAGTTCTTC

abundance: few
v_gene: TRBV6-6
j_gene: TRBJ1-2
d_gene: NA
CDR3aa: CASSYTRGSNYGYTF
CDR3nt: TGTGCCAGCAGTTACACCAGGGGTAGCAACTATGGCTACACCTTC

abundance: few
v_gene: TRBV15
j_gene: TRBJ2-5
d_gene: NA
CDR3aa: CATSRGGGQEETQYF
CDR3nt: TGTGCCACCAGCAGAGGAGGGGGACAAGAAGAGACCCAGTACTTC

abundance: NA
v_gene: TRBV18
j_gene: TRBJ1-5
d_gene: TRBD1
CDR3aa: CASSPQRAETGGQPQHF
CDR3nt: TGTGCCAGCTCACCACAGAGGGCGGAAACAGGGGGTCAGCCCCAGCATTTT

abundance: NA
v_gene: TRBV7-9
j_gene: TRBJ1-1
d_gene: TRBD1
CDR3aa: CASSPTVQGETEAFF
CDR3nt: TGTGCCAGCAGCCCAACGGTACAGGGGGAAACTGAAGCTTTCTTT

abundance: NA
v_gene: TRBV6-5
j_gene: TRBJ1-4
d_gene: NA
CDR3aa: CASSYSPVATNEKLFF
CDR3nt: TGTGCCAGCAGTTACTCCCCGGTAGCAACTAATGAAAAACTGTTTTTT

abundance: NA
v_gene: TRBV10-3
j_gene: TRBJ2-7
d_gene: NA
CDR3aa: CAISDGGGGAYEQYF
CDR3nt: TGTGCCATCAGTGATGGGGGTGGAGGGGCCTACGAGCAGTACTTC

abundance: NA
v_gene: TRBV5-1
j_gene: TRBJ1-6
d_gene: TRBD1
CDR3aa: CASSLQGARDSPLHF
CDR3nt: TGCGCCAGCAGCTTACAGGGGGCGCGAGATTCACCCCTCCACTTT

abundance: NA
v_gene: TRBV6-5
j_gene: TRBJ1-1
d_gene: NA
CDR3aa: CASSQGSEAFF
CDR3nt: TGTGCCAGCAGCCAGGGATCTGAAGCTTTCTTT

abundance: few
v_gene: TRBV4-1
j_gene: TRBJ1-3
d_gene: NA
CDR3aa: CASSQRPFPVRGNTIYF
CDR3nt: TGCGCCAGCAGCCAGAGGCCCTTTCCGGTGCGGGGAAACACCATATATTTT

abundance: once
v_gene: TRBV7-2
j_gene: TRBJ1-4
d_gene: NA
CDR3aa: CASSSGGPGNEKLFF
CDR3nt: TGTGCCAGCAGCTCCGGCGGTCCTGGGAATGAAAAACTGTTTTTT

abundance: NA
v_gene: TRBV29-1
j_gene: TRBJ2-2
d_gene: TRBD1
CDR3aa: CSVSRGLGTGELFF
CDR3nt: TGCAGCGTTTCTAGGGGGCTGGGGACCGGGGAGCTGTTTTTT

abundance: NA
v_gene: TRBV4-2
j_gene: TRBJ1-6
d_gene: NA
CDR3aa: CASSLARATGSPLHF
CDR3nt: TGTGCCAGCAGCCTGGCCCGGGCCACGGGATCACCCCTCCACTTT

abundance: NA
v_gene: TRBV30
j_gene: TRBJ2-1
d_gene: TRBD2
CDR3aa: CAWSGGGTSDASTYNEQFF
CDR3nt: TGTGCCTGGAGTGGGGGGGGGACTAGCGATGCCTCGACCTACAATGAGCAGTTCTTC

abundance: NA
v_gene: TRBV5-1
j_gene: TRBJ2-2
d_gene: NA
CDR3aa: CASRPQETGELFF
CDR3nt: TGCGCCAGCAGGCCACAGGAGACCGGGGAGCTGTTTTTT

abundance: NA
v_gene: TRBV19
j_gene: TRBJ2-7
d_gene: NA
CDR3aa: CASSRRAGEQYF
CDR3nt: TGTGCCAGTAGTCGTCGCGCGGGGGAGCAGTACTTC